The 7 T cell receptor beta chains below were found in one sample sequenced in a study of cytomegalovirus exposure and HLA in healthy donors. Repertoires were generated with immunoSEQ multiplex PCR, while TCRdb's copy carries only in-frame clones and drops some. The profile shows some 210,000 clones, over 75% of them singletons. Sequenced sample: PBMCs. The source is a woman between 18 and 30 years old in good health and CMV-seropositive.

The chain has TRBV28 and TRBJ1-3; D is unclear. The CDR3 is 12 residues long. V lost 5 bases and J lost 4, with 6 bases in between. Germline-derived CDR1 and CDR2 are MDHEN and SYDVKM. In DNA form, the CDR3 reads TGTGCCAGCAGTCTAACGGGAAACACCATATATTTT. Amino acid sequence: CASSLTGNTIYF.

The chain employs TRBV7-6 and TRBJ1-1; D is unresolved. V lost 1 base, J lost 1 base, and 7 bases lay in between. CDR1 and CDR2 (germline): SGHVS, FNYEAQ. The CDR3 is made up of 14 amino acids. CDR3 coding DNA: TGTGCCAGCAGCTTAGATCCAGGGAACACTGAAGCTTTCTTT. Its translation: CASSLDPGNTEAFF.

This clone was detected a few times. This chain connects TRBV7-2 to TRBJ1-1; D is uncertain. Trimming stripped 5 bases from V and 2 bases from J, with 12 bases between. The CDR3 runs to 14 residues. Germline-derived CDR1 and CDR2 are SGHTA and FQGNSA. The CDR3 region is CASSKRQSNTEAFF. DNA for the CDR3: TGTGCCAGCAGCAAGCGGCAGTCTAACACTGAAGCTTTCTTT.

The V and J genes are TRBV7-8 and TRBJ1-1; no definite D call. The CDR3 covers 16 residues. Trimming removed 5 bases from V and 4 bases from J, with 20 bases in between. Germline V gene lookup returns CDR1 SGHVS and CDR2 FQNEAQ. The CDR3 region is CASSHLTGKEGTEAFF. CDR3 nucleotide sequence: TGTGCCAGCAGCCATTTAACCGGGAAGGAAGGCACTGAAGCTTTCTTT.

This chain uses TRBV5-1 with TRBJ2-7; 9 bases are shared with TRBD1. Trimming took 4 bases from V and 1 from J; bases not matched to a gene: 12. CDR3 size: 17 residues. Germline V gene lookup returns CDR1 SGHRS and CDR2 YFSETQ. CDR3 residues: CASSIPRTGDWSYEQYF. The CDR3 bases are TGCGCCAGCAGCATACCCAGGACAGGGGATTGGTCCTACGAGCAGTACTTC.

CDR3 protein: CSAAARSTQYF. CDR3 coding DNA: TGCAGTGCGGCAGCTAGATCTACGCAGTATTTT. This sequence joins TRBV20-1 and TRBJ2-3, with D unresolved. The CDR3 runs 11 residues. V lost 6 bases, J lost 8 bases, and 12 bases lay in between. The germline CDR1 and CDR2 sequences are DFQATT and SNEGSKA (reference sequence).

Written as DNA, the CDR3 is TGCAGCGTTAGGACTAGCGGGAGAGGTTACGAGCAGTACTTC. Protein product: CSVRTSGRGYEQYF. The rearrangement joins TRBV29-1 to TRBJ2-7, with TRBD2 matching 13 bases. The CDR3 spans 14 residues. J was trimmed by 4 bases and V by 5 bases; bases with no gene match: 5. From germline, CDR1 is SQVTM and CDR2 ANQGSEA.